This passage covers 28 T cell receptor beta chains from one sample sequenced in a study of a mutant IDH1 vaccine in newly diagnosed glioma. Sequencing was performed with immunoSEQ multiplex PCR; in TCRdb, only in-frame clones are kept and a portion is missing. The sample lists tens of thousands of clones, more than 85% occurring once. The time point was: baseline, week 1 (first vaccination visit). Noted treatment: pre-vaccination baseline after standard-of-care therapy. Sequencing used PBMCs, obtained from a glioma patient treated with radiotherapy, temozolomide or both. Every receptor here comes from a woman aged 35 to 49 with glioma.

The genes are TRBV7-6 and TRBJ2-3; TRBD1 is a possible D gene (5 bases). Per germline, CDR1 SGHVS and CDR2 FNYEAQ. This CDR3 spans 15 amino acids. The V gene lost 1 base and the J gene lost 1 base, with 9 bases spanning the gap. The CDR3 DNA follows: TGTGCCAGCAGCTTAGGGGGCCAAGGCACAGATACGCAGTATTTT. Its translation: CASSLGGQGTDTQYF.

Regarding this clone: One end of the junction fails to match germline, which may point to a read error. V and J are TRBV7-7 and TRBJ2-7, with a possible D match to TRBD2 (6 bases). The V gene's germline CDR1 is SSHAT and CDR2 FNYEAQ (reference sequence). This CDR3 spans 13 amino acids. CDR3 protein: CASSLVRAGEQYF. CDR3 coding DNA: TGTGCTAGCAGCTTAGTCAGGGCGGGGGAGCAGTACTTC.

The chain links TRBV9 to TRBJ2-5; D is possibly TRBD2 (7 bases). V was pared by 0 bases and J by 5 bases, with 11 bases between. The V gene's germline CDR1 is SGDLS and CDR2 YYNGEE. This CDR3 has 14 amino acids. The DNA of the CDR3 is TGTGCCAGCAGCGTAGGGGGGGGCCAGGAGACCCAGTACTTC. It codes for CASSVGGGQETQYF.

The chain joins TRBV7-8 to TRBJ2-5; 7 positions match TRBD1. The CDR3 spans 15 residues. In germline, CDR1 is SGHVS, CDR2 FQNEAQ. V trimming: 5 bases; J trimming: 6 bases; junction bases outside the gene matches: 12. The CDR3 sequence is CASSQHRQGGKTQYF. CDR3 nucleotides: TGTGCCAGCAGCCAACATCGACAGGGTGGGAAGACCCAGTACTTC.

Written as DNA, the CDR3 is TGTGCCAGCAGTGAATACCGCCCTAGCGGGAGGGACGAGCAGTACTTC. It specifies CASSEYRPSGRDEQYF. The chain links TRBV25-1 to TRBJ2-7; 12 bases line up with TRBD2. Germline lookup yields CDR1 MGHDK and CDR2 SYGVNS. V lost 0 bases and J lost 5; bases outside the gene matches: 5. The CDR3 is 16 residues long.

V gene TRBV5-1 combines with J gene TRBJ1-2; D unclear. Germline CDR1 reads SGHRS; CDR2 reads YFSETQ. The CDR3 covers 13 residues. V lost 0 bases and J lost 2, with 5 bases in between. The CDR3 here is CASSLAQNYGYTF. The CDR3 region has the DNA TGCGCCAGCAGCTTGGCCCAGAACTATGGCTACACCTTC.

The chain combines TRBV19 with TRBJ2-7; no clear D gene. Looked up from germline, CDR1 is LNHDA and CDR2 is SQIVND (reference sequence). The germline V and J ends were trimmed by 6 bases and 2 bases, with 11 bases remaining between them. The CDR3 loop spans 13 amino acids. The CDR3 nucleotides read TGTGCCAGTAGCCTGACGGTCACCTACGAGCAGTACTTC. Its translation: CASSLTVTYEQYF.

The V gene is TRBV30, the J gene TRBJ1-1; D gene uncertain. V was shortened by 5 bases and J by 4 bases, with 5 bases between the two germline ends. Looked up from germline, CDR1 is GTSNPN and CDR2 is SVGIG (reference sequence). The CDR3 has 10 residues. The CDR3 loop reads CAWGGTEAFF. The CDR3 bases are TGTGCCTGGGGCGGCACTGAAGCTTTCTTT.

The count of this clone is one. The rearrangement uses TRBV10-3 and TRBJ1-2; no clear D. The germline CDR1 and CDR2 sequences are ENHRY and SYGVKD. V was shortened by 6 bases and J by 8 bases, with 13 bases between the two germline ends. This CDR3 spans 12 amino acids. DNA for the CDR3: TGTGCCATCAGCACTCTCTTTGGGGGCTACACCTTC. Translating gives CAISTLFGGYTF.

The rearrangement uses TRBV27 and TRBJ2-3; 8 nucleotides line up with TRBD2. With 3 bases clipped from V and 0 bases from J, the junction kept 5 bases outside the gene matches. Germline V CDR1 and CDR2: MNHEY, SMNVEV (reference sequence). The CDR3 contains 16 residues. The CDR3 loop reads CASSFRGGTSTDTQYF. CDR3 DNA: TGTGCCAGCAGTTTCCGGGGGGGGACTAGCACAGATACGCAGTATTTT.

The gene calls are TRBV19 and TRBJ2-7; the D gene is possibly TRBD1 (5 bases). Germline CDR1 reads LNHDA; CDR2 reads SQIVND (reference sequence). Trimming cost V 5 bases and J 3 bases, with 8 bases left between them. CDR3 size: 12 residues. Here the CDR3 DNA reads TGTGCCAGTAGTGGAGACAGCTACGAGCAGTACTTC. Protein sequence: CASSGDSYEQYF.

The chain carries TRBV30 and TRBJ2-7; 8 bases map to TRBD1. The germline gives CDR1 GTSNPN, CDR2 SVGIG (reference sequence). Trimming at V came to 5 bases and at J to 2 bases, leaving 2 bases not matched to a gene. The CDR3 is 12 residues long. The CDR3 protein is CAWHRGTYEQYF. As DNA, the CDR3 is TGTGCCTGGCACAGGGGGACCTACGAGCAGTACTTC.

The chain joins TRBV5-6 to TRBJ2-7, with D unclear. Germline CDR1 reads SGHDT; CDR2 reads YYEEEE. The V end lost 4 bases, the J end lost 1 base, and 9 bases lay between the germline ends. The CDR3 is 13 residues long. CDR3 nucleotide sequence: TGTGCCAGCAGCAAGGACCTTTCCTACGAGCAGTACTTC. Translated, it gives CASSKDLSYEQYF.

The rearrangement uses TRBV20-1 and TRBJ2-3; TRBD1 is a possible D gene (5 bases). Trimming stripped 5 bases from V and 8 bases from J, with 11 bases between. The germline CDR1 and CDR2 sequences are DFQATT and SNEGSKA (reference sequence). This CDR3 contains 11 residues. In DNA form, the CDR3 reads TGCAGTGCTCCAGCTAGGGGTACGCAGTATTTT. Its translation is CSAPARGTQYF.

The rearrangement uses TRBV6-6 and TRBJ1-2; no firm D call. The CDR3 contains 14 residues. Per the germline V gene, CDR1 is MNHNY and CDR2 is SVGAGI (reference sequence). Trimming left V 0 bases short and J 6 bases short, with 11 bases between. The CDR3 DNA follows: TGTGCCAGCAGTTACTCAATGGAAAGCCATGGCTACACCTTC. Its translation: CASSYSMESHGYTF.

V and J are TRBV29-1 and TRBJ1-1, with 11 bases aligning to TRBD1. Germline CDR1 and CDR2: SQVTM and ANQGSEA. The CDR3 is made up of 16 amino acids. After removal of 6 bases from V and 4 bases from J, the junction contained 13 bases not matched to a gene. CDR3 protein: CSVYMRTGGESTEAFF. Here the CDR3 DNA reads TGCAGCGTATATATGCGGACAGGGGGCGAGTCCACTGAAGCTTTCTTT. Full variable domain (rest looked up from reference TRBV29-1 and TRBJ1-1): SAVISQKPSRDICQRGTSLTIQCQVDSQVTMMFWYRQQPGQSLTLIATANQGSEATYESGFVIDKFPISRPNLTFSTLTVSNMSPEDSSIYLCSVYMRTGGESTEAFFGQGTRLTVV.

This chain links TRBV6-1 with TRBJ1-5; D is ambiguous. This CDR3 has 15 amino acids. Per germline, CDR1 MNHNS and CDR2 SASEGT. The V gene lost 8 bases and the J gene lost 4 bases, with 18 bases spanning the gap. This CDR3 reads CASSPFRGMNQPQHF. The CDR3, as DNA: TGTGCCAGCTCCCCCTTTCGAGGAATGAATCAGCCCCAGCATTTT.

J is TRBJ2-7 and V is TRBV30, with 8 bases identical to TRBD2. With 2 bases clipped from V and 0 bases from J, the junction kept 9 bases outside the gene matches. The germline gives CDR1 GTSNPN, CDR2 SVGIG (reference sequence). CDR3 length equals 16 residues. The CDR3 coding sequence is TGTGCCTGGAGTCGTGCCTATAGCGGGGTCTCCTACGAGCAGTACTTC. Amino acids: CAWSRAYSGVSYEQYF.

J is TRBJ2-2 and V is TRBV9; D tentatively fits TRBD1 or TRBD2 (6 bases each). The CDR3 spans 15 residues. Between the trimmed V and J ends, which lost 0 bases and 5 bases, there was a span of 11 bases. Germline V gives CDR1 SGDLS, CDR2 YYNGEE. CDR3 residues: CASSVDGGGTGELFF. Written as DNA, the CDR3 is TGTGCCAGCAGCGTAGATGGAGGGGGGACCGGGGAGCTGTTTTTT.

The V and J genes are TRBV29-1 and TRBJ2-5; D uncertain. The CDR3 is made up of 14 amino acids. Germline V gene lookup returns CDR1 SQVTM and CDR2 ANQGSEA. V was cut by 4 bases and J by 1 base, with 13 bases left in between. CDR3: CSVGGRRGQETQYF. The CDR3 DNA is TGCAGCGTTGGTGGAAGACGAGGCCAAGAGACCCAGTACTTC. Variable domain in full (rest from reference TRBV29-1 and TRBJ2-5): SAVISQKPSRDICQRGTSLTIQCQVDSQVTMMFWYRQQPGQSLTLIATANQGSEATYESGFVIDKFPISRPNLTFSTLTVSNMSPEDSSIYLCSVGGRRGQETQYFGPGTRLLVL.

V usage is TRBV18 and J usage is TRBJ2-3; a possible D gene is TRBD2 (6 bases). Germline V gene data show CDR1 as KGHSH and CDR2 as LQKENI. V shed 2 bases and J shed 0 bases, with 12 bases lying between them. The CDR3 is 16 residues long. CDR3 sequence (DNA): TGTGCCAGCTCACCAGCGGCGGGGACTAGCACAGATACGCAGTATTTT. Protein sequence: CASSPAAGTSTDTQYF.

This chain connects TRBV5-4 to TRBJ1-1; 9 bases fit TRBD1. Trimming at V came to 0 bases and at J to 8 bases, leaving 8 bases not matched to a gene. Germline-derived CDR1 and CDR2 are SGHNT and YYREEE (reference sequence). The CDR3 has 15 amino acids. In DNA, the CDR3 is TGTGCCAGCAGCTTGGTAACTCCGGGACAGGGAGAAGCTTTCTTT. Translated, it gives CASSLVTPGQGEAFF.

The gene calls are TRBV4-1 and TRBJ1-2; 9 positions match TRBD1. Germline trimming cut 0 bases from V and 7 bases from J; bases unmatched to any gene: 9. The CDR3 is 16 residues long. The V gene's germline CDR1 is MGHRA and CDR2 YSYEKL. This chain's CDR3 is CASSQEGTGYVGGYTF. The CDR3 coding sequence is TGCGCCAGCAGCCAAGAGGGGACAGGGTACGTGGGTGGCTACACCTTC.

V usage is TRBV5-1 and J usage is TRBJ2-2, with TRBD1 matching 9 bases. The trim removed 4 bases at V and 7 bases at J, leaving 5 bases unmatched. The CDR3 runs to 14 residues. Germline CDR1 reads SGHRS; CDR2 reads YFSETQ. CDR3 nucleotide sequence: TGCGCCAGCAGCCCCGGGACAGGGTACGGGGAGCTGTTTTTT. It encodes CASSPGTGYGELFF.

The chain employs TRBV27 and TRBJ1-2; maybe TRBD1 (6 bases). This CDR3 region has 14 residues. V lost 1 base to trimming and J lost 7 bases, with 13 bases between them. Germline V gene data show CDR1 as MNHEY and CDR2 as SMNVEV (reference sequence). Written as DNA, the CDR3 is TGTGCCAGCAGTTTATTTTCGGGGGCGAGTGGCTACACCTTC. Its protein is CASSLFSGASGYTF.

This chain uses TRBV2 with TRBJ2-2, with 12 bases that match TRBD2. The CDR3 has 15 amino acids. Trimming cost V 4 bases and J 7 bases; bases outside gene matches: 4. CDR1 and CDR2 from the germline V gene are SNHLY and FYNNEI. The CDR3 is CASSASTSGGGELFF. CDR3 DNA sequence: TGTGCCAGCAGTGCCTCGACTAGCGGGGGCGGGGAGCTGTTTTTT.

The chain uses TRBV15 and TRBJ1-5; D is possibly TRBD1 (5 bases). CDR1 and CDR2 from the germline V gene are LNHNV and YYDKDF (reference sequence). CDR3 size: 14 residues. Between the trimmed V and J ends, which lost 2 bases and 6 bases, there was a span of 11 bases. The CDR3 coding sequence is TGTGCCACCAGCAGATCCGGGACTACTCAGCCCCAGCATTTT. Its protein is CATSRSGTTQPQHF.

This chain uses TRBV28 with TRBJ1-2, with D uncertain. The CDR3 sequence is 16 residues long. The V gene's germline CDR1 is MDHEN and CDR2 SYDVKM. V shed 1 base and J shed 1 base, with 13 bases lying between them. The CDR3 nucleotides read TGTGCCAGCAGTTTATTCGGGAGCCCAATTAACTATGGCTACACCTTC. Protein product: CASSLFGSPINYGYTF.